Ten or more counts support the clone carrying this T cell receptor beta chain. No antigen is known for it. The data are from a study of molecular identifiers for immune sequencing clone quantification. Study at large: In replicates, RNA taken from about 19,000 or 110,000 naive CD8 cells was divided five ways, and four portions underwent sequencing.

Findings of the study overall: Clonotypes topping 20 RNA copies carried over 99% of effector molecules but under 1% of naive ones.

With 10%, 30% or 50% of RNA, about 19,000 to 1,000,000 naive CD8 T cells were sequenced. The authors built bulk TCR libraries by previously described methods with listed TCR primers. TCRdb re-called the PCR reads through MiXCR, storing one row per CDR3 protein. The profile shows over 300,000 distinct CDR3 sequences, roughly 24% of them singletons. Sequences were obtained from naive CD8+ T cells from blood, with Jurkat cell RNA spiked in. Stated subset: FACS-sorted CD8+CD4-CCR7+CD45RA+ naive T cells. The origin of this receptor is a human donor in good health. Some libraries in this study had Jurkat cell RNA spiked in.

The CDR3 region has the DNA TGTGCCAGTAGTCCAGACGGAAGCTCCTACGAGCAGTACTTC. This codes for CASSPDGSSYEQYF. The chain is built from TRBV19 and TRBJ2-7; no clear D gene. The germline V gene encodes CDR1 LNHDA and CDR2 SQIVND (reference sequence). CDR3 length: 14 residues. The V end was cut by 5 bases, the J end by 0 bases, with 11 bases between.